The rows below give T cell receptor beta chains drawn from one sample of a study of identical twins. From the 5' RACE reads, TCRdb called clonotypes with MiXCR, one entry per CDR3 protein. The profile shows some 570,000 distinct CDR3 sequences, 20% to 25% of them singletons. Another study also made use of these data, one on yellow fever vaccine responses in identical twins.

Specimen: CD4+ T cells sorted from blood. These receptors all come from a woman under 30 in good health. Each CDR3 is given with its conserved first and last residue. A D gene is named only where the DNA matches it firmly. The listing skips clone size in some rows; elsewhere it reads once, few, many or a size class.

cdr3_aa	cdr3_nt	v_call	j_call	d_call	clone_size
CASSYSRDFKGYTF	TGTGCCAGCAGTTACTCCCGGGACTTTAAAGGCTACACCTTC	TRBV6-5	TRBJ1-2	-	-
CASSWGEGRSYEQYF	TGTGCCAGCAGCTGGGGCGAAGGGAGAAGCTACGAGCAGTACTTC	TRBV5-4	TRBJ2-7	-	many
CAISGTGTGYEQYF	TGTGCCATCAGTGGAACCGGGACAGGGTACGAGCAGTACTTC	TRBV10-3	TRBJ2-7	TRBD1	few
CASSPGPKETQYF	TGTGCCAGCAGTCCGGGACCAAAAGAGACCCAGTACTTC	TRBV6-4	TRBJ2-5	-	few
CASKPREGLANEQFF	TGTGCCAGCAAACCACGGGAGGGATTAGCCAATGAGCAGTTCTTC	TRBV6-1	TRBJ2-1	TRBD2	-
CASSSPGTANTEAFF	TGTGCCAGCAGCTCCCCCGGGACAGCGAACACTGAAGCTTTCTTT	TRBV5-8	TRBJ1-1	TRBD1	-
CASSPGAGETQYF	TGTGCCAGCAGCCCAGGGGCGGGGGAGACCCAGTACTTC	TRBV14	TRBJ2-5	-	many
CASSFNSNQPQHF	TGTGCCAGCAGTTTCAATAGCAATCAGCCCCAGCATTTT	TRBV27	TRBJ1-5	-	many
CASSLADFSYEQYF	TGTGCCAGCAGCTTAGCGGACTTCTCCTACGAGCAGTACTTC	TRBV7-8	TRBJ2-7	-	few
CAISEPAGGNTGELFF	TGTGCCATCAGTGAGCCTGCGGGAGGGAACACCGGGGAGCTGTTTTTT	TRBV10-3	TRBJ2-2	TRBD2	-
CATSRDAGELFF	TGTGCCACCAGCAGAGATGCCGGGGAGCTGTTTTTT	TRBV15	TRBJ2-2	-	few
CSAGAGENIQYF	TGCAGTGCTGGAGCGGGGGAAAACATTCAGTACTTC	TRBV20-1	TRBJ2-4	TRBD2	few
CSARRSAQETQYF	TGCAGTGCTAGGAGGTCTGCCCAAGAGACCCAGTACTTC	TRBV20-1	TRBJ2-5	-	-
CATTQSVGGELFF	TGTGCCACCACCCAGAGCGTCGGCGGGGAGCTGTTTTTT	TRBV19	TRBJ2-2	-	-
CASSYSVLSSYEQYF	TGTGCCAGCAGTTACTCGGTCTTGAGCTCCTACGAGCAGTACTTC	TRBV6-5	TRBJ2-7	-	-
CASGPSDRAYGYTF	TGTGCCAGCGGTCCCTCCGACAGGGCCTATGGCTACACCTTC	TRBV25-1	TRBJ1-2	TRBD1	few
CASSLGFWQAGNTIYF	TGTGCCAGCAGCTTAGGATTTTGGCAGGCTGGAAACACCATATATTTT	TRBV7-6	TRBJ1-3	-	-
CASKPTDRARSGELFF	TGTGCCAGTAAACCTACGGACAGGGCTCGGTCCGGGGAGCTGTTTTTT	TRBV28	TRBJ2-2	TRBD1	few
CASSPFLAGGVNEQFF	TGTGCCAGCAGCCCTTTCCTAGCGGGGGGGGTGAATGAGCAGTTCTTC	TRBV7-7	TRBJ2-1	TRBD2	-
CASSPRGPSENEQFF	TGTGCCAGCAGCCCTCGGGGGCCCTCAGAGAATGAGCAGTTCTTC	TRBV7-3	TRBJ2-1	-	few
CSVSPGGNTGELFF	TGCAGCGTCTCACCAGGGGGGAACACCGGGGAGCTGTTTTTT	TRBV29-1	TRBJ2-2	TRBD1	-
CSAGSSGRAGDTQYF	TGCAGTGCCGGATCTAGCGGGAGGGCAGGGGATACGCAGTATTTT	TRBV20-1	TRBJ2-3	TRBD2	few
CASSYSGLTIPNEQFF	TGTGCCAGCAGTTACTCGGGCCTAACCATACCCAATGAGCAGTTCTTC	TRBV6-5	TRBJ2-1	-	few
CAISESATGNTDTQYF	TGTGCCATCAGTGAGTCTGCCACAGGGAACACAGATACGCAGTATTTT	TRBV10-3	TRBJ2-3	-	-
CASSLNLNAPYF	TGTGCCAGCAGTTTAAACCTAAACGCCCCGTATTTT	TRBV28	TRBJ2-3	-	-
CASSYSTGLNYGYTF	TGTGCCAGCAGTTACTCGACAGGACTTAACTATGGCTACACCTTC	TRBV6-5	TRBJ1-2	-	-
CSARDRNRDYFYNEQFF	TGCAGTGCTAGAGATAGGAACCGGGACTATTTCTACAATGAGCAGTTCTTC	TRBV20-1	TRBJ2-1	TRBD2	few
CASSPRGGRGNTEAFF	TGTGCCAGCAGCCCTCGGGGGGGGCGAGGGAACACTGAAGCTTTCTTT	TRBV7-2	TRBJ1-1	-	few
CATSIGVSNEKLFF	TGTGCCACCAGCATCGGGGTTAGTAATGAAAAACTGTTTTTT	TRBV15	TRBJ1-4	-	few
CACSSTGSSGSSINEQFF	TGTGCCTGCAGTTCGACAGGTTCCTCCGGGTCGTCCATCAATGAGCAGTTCTTC	TRBV12-3/TRBV12-4	TRBJ2-1	-	-
CASSLASGALQETQYF	TGTGCCAGCAGCTTAGCTAGCGGGGCCCTTCAAGAGACCCAGTACTTC	TRBV7-9	TRBJ2-5	TRBD2	few
CASSLALVDEQYF	TGCGCCAGCAGCTTGGCGCTAGTGGACGAGCAGTACTTC	TRBV5-1	TRBJ2-7	-	few
CASSGQNANTGELFF	TGTGCCAGCAGCGGACAGAACGCGAACACCGGGGAGCTGTTTTTT	TRBV6-1	TRBJ2-2	-	-
CASSSLGLAGSGANVLTF	TGTGCCAGCAGCTCCCTGGGACTAGCGGGCTCTGGGGCCAACGTCCTGACTTTC	TRBV5-5	TRBJ2-6	TRBD2	-
CASSLIERGPLGEQFF	TGTGCCAGCAGCTTAATCGAGCGGGGGCCGCTGGGTGAGCAGTTCTTC	TRBV7-8	TRBJ2-1	TRBD2	-
CASSPRPSTNYGYTF	TGTGCCAGCAGCCCCCGTCCATCTACTAACTATGGCTACACCTTC	TRBV6-1	TRBJ1-2	-	-
CASSSGTGKSGNIQYF	TGTGCCAGCTCGTCCGGGACAGGGAAGTCGGGAAACATTCAGTACTTC	TRBV18	TRBJ2-4	TRBD1	few
CASSRGTGVPLTYEQYF	TGTGCCAGCAGCCGTGGGACAGGGGTCCCTCTGACCTACGAGCAGTACTTC	TRBV6-1	TRBJ2-7	TRBD1	-
CASSEIESGRGTQHF	TGTGCCAGCAGTGAAATTGAGTCAGGCCGGGGGACCCAGCATTTT	TRBV6-1	TRBJ1-5	-	-
CASSGGEFSGYTF	TGTGCCAGCAGCGGCGGGGAGTTTTCCGGCTACACCTTC	TRBV27	TRBJ1-2	-	few
CASSSPAGTSYDIQYF	TGTGCCAGCAGCTCCCCCGCCGGGACTAGCTATGACATTCAGTACTTC	TRBV7-9	TRBJ2-4	TRBD2	-
CSARLGVYEQYF	TGCAGTGCTAGATTGGGGGTCTACGAGCAGTACTTC	TRBV20-1	TRBJ2-7	-	-
CSASGNEETQYF	TGCAGTGCTAGTGGGAATGAGGAGACCCAGTACTTC	TRBV20-1	TRBJ2-5	-	-
CASSLGLTPEAFF	TGTGCCAGCAGCTTAGGTCTCACACCTGAAGCTTTCTTT	TRBV7-2	TRBJ1-1	-	-
CASLGQNTGELFF	TGCGCCAGCCTCGGTCAGAACACCGGGGAGCTGTTTTTT	TRBV5-1	TRBJ2-2	-	few
CASSRTGGSDQPQHF	TGCGCCAGCAGCCGTACAGGGGGCTCGGATCAGCCCCAGCATTTT	TRBV5-1	TRBJ1-5	TRBD1	-